The 14 T cell receptor beta chains below all came from one sample that was sequenced in a study of blood T cell repertoires in COVID-19. Libraries were prepared by immunoSEQ multiplex PCR; TCRdb keeps only in-frame clonotypes and omits some of them. The data hold about 380,000 clones, with about 89% observed a single time. Sequenced sample: PBMCs or T cells enriched from blood (not recorded which). The receptors were sampled from a young man who had recovered from COVID-19.

This chain links TRBV18 with TRBJ1-2, with TRBD1 identical over 9 bases. The CDR3 length is 14 residues. CDR1 and CDR2 (germline): KGHSH, LQKENI. Unmatched junction bases numbered 6, after V lost 4 bases and J lost 6 bases. CDR3 in amino acids: CASSRDREVDGYTF. The CDR3 coding sequence is TGTGCCAGCTCACGGGACAGGGAGGTAGATGGCTACACCTTC. The full variable domain, in which reference TRBV18 and TRBJ1-2 provide the parts outside the CDR3, is NAGVMQNPRHLVRRRGQEARLRCSPMKGHSHVYWYRQLPEEGLKFMVYLQKENIIDESGMPKERFSAEFPKEGPSILRIQQVVRGDSAAYFCASSRDREVDGYTFGSGTRLTVV.

This chain joins TRBV19 and TRBJ2-6, with 9 bases identical to TRBD2. Germline CDR1 and CDR2: LNHDA and SQIVND (reference sequence). V was pared by 10 bases and J by 3 bases, with 10 bases of the junction left unmatched. This CDR3 has 16 amino acids. The CDR3 sequence is CATRAGGSYGANVLTF. CDR3 nucleotides: TGTGCCACCAGAGCGGGGGGCTCATATGGGGCCAACGTCCTGACTTTC.

The chain couples TRBV3-1 (or the pseudogene TRBV3-2) to TRBJ1-3; D unclear. CDR1 LGHDT and CDR2 YNNKEL come from the germline V gene (reference sequence). The CDR3 spans 17 residues. Trimming stripped 2 bases from V and 0 bases from J, with 14 bases between. Here the CDR3 reads CASSQRSGTSSGNTIYF. CDR3 bases: TGTGCCAGCAGCCAAAGGTCAGGAACTAGCTCTGGAAACACCATATATTTT.

This sequence joins TRBV19 and TRBJ2-7; maybe TRBD2 (5 bases). V was trimmed by 5 bases and J by 6 bases, leaving 17 bases between them. Germline V gene data show CDR1 as LNHDA and CDR2 as SQIVND (reference sequence). CDR3 length: 14 amino acids. This CDR3 reads CASSARGSEGEQYF. The CDR3 nucleotides read TGTGCCAGTAGTGCCAGAGGGAGTGAGGGCGAGCAGTACTTC.

The DNA of the CDR3 is TGCGCCAGCAGCCCCGGACAGGATAGCACAGATACGCAGTATTTT. Its translation: CASSPGQDSTDTQYF. The chain recombines TRBV5-1 with TRBJ2-3, with TRBD1 matching 7 bases. In germline, CDR1 is SGHRS, CDR2 YFSETQ. Losses at the gene ends were 4 bases for V and 0 bases for J; bases not matched to a gene: 5. This CDR3 region has 15 residues.

The chain couples TRBV29-1 to TRBJ1-1, with D perhaps matching TRBD1 (5 bases). V lost 0 bases and J 10 bases, leaving 12 bases between the germline ends. The CDR3 is 12 residues long. Germline-derived CDR1 and CDR2 are SQVTM and ANQGSEA. Written as DNA, the CDR3 is TGCAGCGTTGAAGAATCAGGGCCGGGAGCTTTCTTT. Translating gives CSVEESGPGAFF. Variable domain in full (rest from reference TRBV29-1 and TRBJ1-1): SAVISQKPSRDICQRGTSLTIQCQVDSQVTMMFWYRQQPGQSLTLIATANQGSEATYESGFVIDKFPISRPNLTFSTLTVSNMSPEDSSIYLCSVEESGPGAFFGQGTRLTVV.

The chain joins TRBV11-3 to TRBJ2-1, with TRBD2 matching 9 bases. The length of the CDR3 is 18 residues. Trimming cost V 1 base and J 0 bases; bases outside gene matches: 7. Germline CDR1 SGHNT, CDR2 YENEEA. This chain's CDR3 is CASSLASGGTSSYNEQFF. CDR3 sequence (DNA): TGTGCCAGCAGCTTAGCCAGCGGGGGGACGAGCTCCTACAATGAGCAGTTCTTC.

This chain uses TRBV30 with TRBJ1-3; D is perhaps TRBD1 (5 bases). CDR3 length: 13 residues. Germline values: CDR1 GTSNPN, CDR2 SVGIG (reference sequence). V dropped 5 bases and J dropped 2 bases, with 10 bases sitting between them. DNA of the CDR3: TGTGCCTGGCAGGTGGACACTGGAAACACCATATATTTT. This encodes CAWQVDTGNTIYF.

CDR3 loop: CASSLYGGALTGELFF. CDR3 nucleotides: TGTGCCAGCAGCTTGTACGGGGGGGCCCTCACCGGGGAGCTGTTTTTT. The genes are TRBV5-4 and TRBJ2-2, with 8 bases lining up with TRBD2. Germline CDR1 reads SGHNT; CDR2 reads YYREEE (reference sequence). The CDR3 contains 16 residues. Unmatched junction bases numbered 6, after V lost 1 base and J lost 4 bases. Full variable domain (outside the CDR3, taken from reference TRBV5-4 and TRBJ2-2): ETGVTQSPTHLIKTRGQQVTLRCSSQSGHNTVSWYQQALGQGPQFIFQYYREEENGRGNFPPRFSGLQFPNYSSELNVNALELDDSALYLCASSLYGGALTGELFFGEGSRLTVL.

V usage is TRBV5-1 and J usage is TRBJ1-3; no reliable D call. The CDR3 is 14 amino acids. Trimming removed 4 bases from V and 2 bases from J, with 10 bases in between. CDR1 SGHRS and CDR2 YFSETQ come from the germline V gene. CDR3 nucleotides: TGCGCCAGCAGCCCCTTGGGAGCTGGAAACACCATATATTTT. Translated, it gives CASSPLGAGNTIYF.

This clone has just one count. The rearrangement joins TRBV6-4 to TRBJ2-3; TRBD1 aligns across 8 bases. This CDR3 is built from 15 residues. The germline V gene encodes CDR1 MRHNA and CDR2 SNTAGT. Trimming at V came to 4 bases and at J to 5 bases, leaving 8 bases not matched to a gene. CDR3 bases: TGTGCCAGCAGTGCCGGACAGGGAAATCTAGATACGCAGTATTTT. It is translated as CASSAGQGNLDTQYF.

The chain employs TRBV7-9 and TRBJ1-1; D is ambiguous. This CDR3 region has 14 residues. The V end was cut by 5 bases, the J end by 5 bases, with 15 bases between. Germline CDR1 and CDR2: SEHNR and FQNEAQ (reference sequence). The CDR3 is CASSPRVGKTEAFF. The CDR3 nucleotides read TGTGCCAGCAGCCCGCGGGTAGGGAAAACTGAAGCTTTCTTT.

V usage is TRBV18 and J usage is TRBJ1-2; D gene ambiguous. Trimming shortened V by 3 bases and J by 7 bases, and 12 bases separated the two germline ends. The CDR3 covers 13 residues. Germline CDR1 is KGHSH and CDR2 is LQKENI. The CDR3 DNA reads TGTGCCAGCTCACCCGACCGGCGGGCTGGCTACACCTTC. The encoded protein is CASSPDRRAGYTF.

This clone was seen a few times. This sequence joins TRBV19 and TRBJ1-2, with a weak D call TRBD1 (5 bases). The CDR3 is 13 residues long. Germline CDR1 and CDR2: LNHDA and SQIVND (reference sequence). Trimming cost V 5 bases and J 4 bases, with 11 bases left between them. CDR3 in amino acids: CASSRPGSYGYTF. DNA for the CDR3: TGTGCCAGTAGTCGGCCAGGGTCCTATGGCTACACCTTC.